These 8 T cell receptor beta chains were all obtained from the same sample, sequenced in a study of blood T cell repertoires in COVID-19. Measured with immunoSEQ multiplex PCR; TCRdb has only the in-frame clones, and not every one. The sample includes about 300,000 clones, around 87% seen only once; the top ten take about 1.6%. The sample comprised peripheral blood. All receptors come from a woman aged 40 to 50 who had recovered from COVID-19.

The V call is TRBV27, the J call TRBJ1-4; tentative D call: TRBD1 (5 bases). From germline, CDR1 is MNHEY and CDR2 SMNVEV (reference sequence). This CDR3 region has 14 residues. Deletions cut 2 bases from V and 7 bases from J, with 11 bases between. CDR3 DNA sequence: TGTGCCAGCAGTTTACTCTCTCAGGGTGAAAAACTGTTTTTT. Encoded protein: CASSLLSQGEKLFF.

The chain recombines TRBV27 with TRBJ1-2; TRBD1 aligns across 7 bases. The CDR3 spans 14 residues. Losses at the gene ends were 4 bases for V and 5 bases for J; bases not matched to a gene: 7. CDR1 is MNHEY and CDR2 is SMNVEV in the germline V gene (reference sequence). The CDR3 here is CASSSTGTVYGYTF. CDR3 nucleotides: TGTGCCAGCAGTTCTACCGGGACAGTTTATGGCTACACCTTC.

CDR3 in DNA: TGTGCCAGCGCCCGTGGAGCGGGGGGACCCTACGAGCAGTACTTC. It is translated as CASARGAGGPYEQYF. The J gene is TRBJ2-7, the V gene TRBV6-5; 9 positions match TRBD2. V was pared by 8 bases and J by 2 bases, with 10 bases of the junction left unmatched. CDR3 length equals 15 residues. In germline, CDR1 is MNHEY, CDR2 SVGAGI.

This chain links TRBV7-2 with TRBJ1-3; tentatively, D is TRBD1 (5 bases). Trimming pared 3 bases from V and 4 bases from J, leaving 10 bases between. Germline V lookup: CDR1 SGHTA, CDR2 FQGNSA. The CDR3 totals 14 residues. CDR3 nucleotides: TGTGCCAGCAGCTTGGCAGGGCCGGGAAACACCATATATTTT. It yields the protein CASSLAGPGNTIYF.

The chain uses TRBV28 and TRBJ1-2, with 7 positions matching TRBD1. Unmatched junction bases numbered 11, after V lost 5 bases and J lost 8 bases. This CDR3 has 14 amino acids. Germline V gene data show CDR1 as MDHEN and CDR2 as SYDVKM. The CDR3 sequence is CASSLSDRVSGYTF. The CDR3 nucleotides are TGTGCCAGCAGTCTCTCAGACAGGGTTTCCGGCTACACCTTC.

The rearrangement links TRBV13 to TRBJ1-5; TRBD1 is a possible D gene (5 bases). This CDR3 has 15 residues. Germline V gene data show CDR1 as PRHDT and CDR2 as FYEKMQ (reference sequence). The germline V and J ends were trimmed by 5 bases and 4 bases, with 15 bases remaining between them. CDR3 bases: TGTGCCAGCAGCCCACCGCCAGGGCCTAATCAGCCCCAGCATTTT. Translating it yields CASSPPPGPNQPQHF.

The chain combines TRBV3-1 (or the pseudogene TRBV3-2) with TRBJ1-2; no firm D call. CDR1 and CDR2 from the germline V gene are LGHDT and YNNKEL (reference sequence). The CDR3 extends over 13 amino acids. Deletions cut 2 bases from V and 0 bases from J, with 4 bases between. The CDR3 region is CASSQPANYGYTF. DNA for the CDR3: TGTGCCAGCAGCCAACCGGCTAACTATGGCTACACCTTC.

V usage is TRBV5-5 and J usage is TRBJ2-5; maybe TRBD1 (5 bases). CDR3 length: 13 amino acids. V lost 6 bases and J 3 bases, leaving 12 bases between the germline ends. Looked up from germline, CDR1 is SGHKS and CDR2 is YYEKEE (reference sequence). As DNA, the CDR3 is TGTGCCAGCACTCGGACCAGGGAAGAGACCCAGTACTTC. It specifies CASTRTREETQYF.